The next 10 T cell receptor beta chains were all read from a single sample in a study of cytomegalovirus exposure and HLA in healthy donors. Vbeta (60) and Jbeta (13) primers were used in the PCR. The repertoire was sequenced with immunoSEQ multiplex PCR; TCRdb's copy has only in-frame clones and lacks some. The sample shows around 170,000 clones, about three quarters of them seen only once. The sequencing input was PBMCs. The receptors were gathered from a girl aged 5 to 17 in good health and CMV-seronegative.

The chain joins TRBV7-2 to TRBJ2-7; D is perhaps TRBD1 (6 bases). The germline gives CDR1 SGHTA, CDR2 FQGNSA. The length of the CDR3 is 16 residues. V was shortened by 1 base and J by 6 bases, with 19 bases between the two germline ends. The CDR3 region is CASSLGGGQRGLEQYF. Written as DNA, the CDR3 is TGTGCCAGCAGCTTAGGTGGGGGACAAAGGGGCCTCGAGCAGTACTTC.

The table lists this clone with a count of one. The V gene is TRBV5-4, the J gene TRBJ2-1; possible D gene TRBD1, 6 bases. The V gene's germline CDR1 is SGHNT and CDR2 YYREEE (reference sequence). With 0 bases removed from V and 3 bases from J, the gap between germline ends came to 10 bases. This CDR3 region has 15 residues. This CDR3 reads CASSLDRVYYNEQFF. CDR3 coding DNA: TGTGCCAGCAGCTTGGACAGGGTCTACTACAATGAGCAGTTCTTC.

The chain combines TRBV15 with TRBJ1-6; 7 bases align to TRBD1. The ends lost 3 bases at V and 7 bases at J; junction bases unmatched: 9. In germline, CDR1 is LNHNV, CDR2 YYDKDF (reference sequence). The CDR3 consists of 16 residues. The DNA of the CDR3 is TGTGCCACCAGCAGTATATCCGGGACAGTAAATTCACCCCTCCACTTT. The encoded protein is CATSSISGTVNSPLHF.

The V and J genes are TRBV10-2 and TRBJ1-5; D is unresolved. The germline V gene has CDR1 WSHSY and CDR2 SAAADI. The length of the CDR3 is 12 residues. V was pared by 4 bases and J by 2 bases, with 3 bases between. CDR3 in amino acids: CASSAGNQPQHF. CDR3 DNA: TGCGCCAGCAGTGCCGGCAATCAGCCCCAGCATTTT.

This clone was counted only a few times. V usage is TRBV6-1 and J usage is TRBJ2-1, with 9 bases that match TRBD2. Germline V gene sequence: CDR1 MNHNS, CDR2 SASEGT. V lost 7 bases to trimming and J lost 6 bases; unmatched junction nucleotides: 7. This CDR3 spans 14 amino acids. DNA of the CDR3: TGTGCCAGCAAAGGCGGCGGGGGGGCCAATGAGCAGTTCTTC. Translated, it gives CASKGGGGANEQFF.

CDR3 nucleotide sequence: TGTGCCAGCAGCTTGGGACGGGGGGGCCCCTACAATGAGCAGTTCTTC. Translated: CASSLGRGGPYNEQFF. The chain uses TRBV7-9 and TRBJ2-1; 8 bases match TRBD2. The CDR3 has 16 residues. Per germline, CDR1 SEHNR and CDR2 FQNEAQ (reference sequence). V dropped 3 bases and J dropped 2; count of bases not matched to a gene: 6. Supplemented by reference TRBV7-9 and TRBJ2-1, the full variable domain reads DTGVSQNPRHKITKRGQNVTFRCDPISEHNRLYWYRQTLGQGPEFLTYFQNEAQLEKSRLLSDRFSAERPKGSFSTLEIQRTEQGDSAMYLCASSLGRGGPYNEQFFGPGTRLTVL.

DNA of the CDR3: TGTGCCAGCAGCCAACAGGGCTATAATTCACCCCTCCACTTT. Protein: CASSQQGYNSPLHF. This rearrangement joins TRBV5-4 to TRBJ1-6; D perhaps matches TRBD1 (6 bases). The CDR3 has 14 residues. The germline CDR1 and CDR2 sequences are SGHNT and YYREEE (reference sequence). The V end was cut by 4 bases, the J end by 3 bases, with 8 bases between.

V is TRBV5-4 and J is TRBJ1-6; tentative D call: TRBD1 (6 bases). The CDR3 runs 14 residues. V lost 0 bases to trimming and J lost 8 bases, with 9 bases between them. CDR1 and CDR2 (germline): SGHNT, YYREEE (reference sequence). Here the CDR3 DNA reads TGTGCCAGCAGCTTGGGGGGGCCGGATTCACCCCTCCACTTT. Translation gives CASSLGGPDSPLHF.

The rearrangement joins TRBV6-6 to TRBJ1-2; 7 positions match TRBD1. In germline, CDR1 is MNHNY, CDR2 SVGAGI (reference sequence). Germline trimming cut 6 bases from V and 1 base from J; bases unmatched to any gene: 8. This CDR3 has 15 residues. The CDR3 nucleotides are TGTGCCAGCAGACTAAGACAGGGACGTAACTATGGCTACACCTTC. Protein product: CASRLRQGRNYGYTF.

The chain combines TRBV5-6 with TRBJ1-1, with D perhaps TRBD1 (6 bases). From germline, CDR1 is SGHDT and CDR2 YYEEEE. The CDR3 is made up of 16 amino acids. V shed 4 bases and J shed 2 bases, with 18 bases lying between them. The CDR3 here is CASSLGEWTDNTEAFF. The CDR3 DNA follows: TGTGCCAGCAGCCTGGGGGAGTGGACAGACAACACTGAAGCTTTCTTT.